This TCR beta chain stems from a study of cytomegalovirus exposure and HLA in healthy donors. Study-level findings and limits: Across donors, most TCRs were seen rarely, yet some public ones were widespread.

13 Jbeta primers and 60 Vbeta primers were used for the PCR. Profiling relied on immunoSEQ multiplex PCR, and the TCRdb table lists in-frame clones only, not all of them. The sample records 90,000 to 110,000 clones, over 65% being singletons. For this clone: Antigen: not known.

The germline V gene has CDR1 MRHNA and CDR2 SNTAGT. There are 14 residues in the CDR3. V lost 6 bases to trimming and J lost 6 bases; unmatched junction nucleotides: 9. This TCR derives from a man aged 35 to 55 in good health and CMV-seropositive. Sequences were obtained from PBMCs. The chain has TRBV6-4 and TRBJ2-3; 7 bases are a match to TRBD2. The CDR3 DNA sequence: TGTGCCAGCAGATCCCCTAGCGGTGAGGATACGCAGTATTTT. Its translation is CASRSPSGEDTQYF.